The 5 T cell receptor beta chains reported below all come from one sample, sequenced in a study of cytomegalovirus exposure and HLA in healthy donors. Use of 60 Vbeta and 13 Jbeta primers characterized the PCR. Generated by immunoSEQ multiplex PCR, the TCRdb table keeps only in-frame clones and is missing some. The sample has 150,000 to 200,000 clones; nearly 80% are singletons. What was sequenced was PBMCs. The receptors shown here come from a woman aged 40 to 49 in good health and CMV-seronegative.

This clone was observed once. The V and J genes are TRBV27 and TRBJ1-1; D might be TRBD1 (6 bases). Germline V gene data show CDR1 as MNHEY and CDR2 as SMNVEV (reference sequence). V gave up 4 bases and J gave up 5 bases, with 11 bases separating them. The CDR3 runs to 13 residues. CDR3: CASSSQRGTEAFF. Here the CDR3 DNA reads TGTGCCAGCAGTTCCCAGAGGGGGACTGAAGCTTTCTTT.

V usage is TRBV7-9 and J usage is TRBJ2-3; a weak D match, TRBD2 (5 bases). The CDR3 covers 15 residues. From germline, CDR1 is SEHNR and CDR2 FQNEAQ (reference sequence). Deletions cut 5 bases from V and 1 base from J, with 13 bases between. CDR3 sequence reads: CASSRPDSRTDTQYF. The CDR3 DNA reads TGTGCCAGCAGCCGTCCGGACTCCCGCACAGATACGCAGTATTTT.

This clone occurred a few times. The rearrangement joins TRBV28 to TRBJ2-5; TRBD1 agrees at 10 bases. This CDR3 contains 13 residues. V shed 5 bases, J shed 5 bases, and the junction held 2 bases outside the gene matches. CDR1 and CDR2 (germline): MDHEN, SYDVKM. This CDR3 is CASSEGQGETQYF. As DNA, the CDR3 is TGTGCCAGCAGTGAGGGACAGGGGGAGACCCAGTACTTC. The full variable domain, rest sourced from reference TRBV28 and TRBJ2-5, is DVKVTQSSRYLVKRTGEKVFLECVQDMDHENMFWYRQDPGLGLRLIYFSYDVKMKEKGDIPEGYSVSREKKERFSLILESASTNQTSMYLCASSEGQGETQYFGPGTRLLVL.

The chain employs TRBV19 and TRBJ2-7; no clear D. Germline lookup yields CDR1 LNHDA and CDR2 SQIVND (reference sequence). This CDR3 contains 13 residues. V was cut by 2 bases and J by 0 bases, with 5 bases left in between. The CDR3 here is CASSIQVSYEQYF. The CDR3 DNA is TGTGCCAGTAGTATACAGGTCTCCTACGAGCAGTACTTC.

Written as DNA, the CDR3 is TGTGCCAGCAGCTGGCGACGGACTAGCGGCACAGATACGCAGTATTTT. Translating it yields CASSWRRTSGTDTQYF. V and J are TRBV7-2 and TRBJ2-3, with 9 bases fitting TRBD2. Germline CDR1 reads SGHTA; CDR2 reads FQGNSA. The CDR3 has 16 amino acids. V was pared by 4 bases and J by 1 base, with 6 bases of the junction left unmatched. Filled out from reference TRBV7-2 and TRBJ2-3, the complete variable domain reads GAGVSQSPSNKVTEKGKDVELRCDPISGHTALYWYRQSLGQGLEFLIYFQGNSAPDKSGLPSDRFSAERTGGSVSTLTIQRTQQEDSAVYLCASSWRRTSGTDTQYFGPGTRLTVL.